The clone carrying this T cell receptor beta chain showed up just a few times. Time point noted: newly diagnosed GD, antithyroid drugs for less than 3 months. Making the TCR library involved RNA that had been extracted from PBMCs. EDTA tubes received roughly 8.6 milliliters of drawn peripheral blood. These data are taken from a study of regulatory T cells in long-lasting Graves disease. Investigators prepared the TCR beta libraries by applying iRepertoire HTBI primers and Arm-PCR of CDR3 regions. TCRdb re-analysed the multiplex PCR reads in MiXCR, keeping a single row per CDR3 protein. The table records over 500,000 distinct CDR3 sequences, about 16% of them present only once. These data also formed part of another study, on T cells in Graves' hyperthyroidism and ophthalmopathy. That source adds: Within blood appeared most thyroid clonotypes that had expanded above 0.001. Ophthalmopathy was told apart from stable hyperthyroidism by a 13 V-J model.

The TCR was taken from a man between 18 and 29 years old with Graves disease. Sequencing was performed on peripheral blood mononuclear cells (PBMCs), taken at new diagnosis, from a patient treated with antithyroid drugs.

The CDR3 reads CASGIRQGTPGELFF. The CDR3 nucleotides are TGTGCCAGCGGGATAAGACAGGGAACGCCCGGGGAGCTGTTTTTT. The V gene is TRBV3-1, the J gene TRBJ2-2, with 7 bases lining up with TRBD1. This CDR3 is 15 amino acids long. V shed 8 bases, J shed 6 bases, and the junction held 12 bases outside the gene matches. Germline values: CDR1 LGHDT, CDR2 YNNKEL (reference sequence).